The rows below give T cell receptor beta chains drawn from one sample of a study of blood T cells in healthy people across ages. TCRdb fed the 5' RACE reads into MiXCR, producing one record per CDR3 protein. The sample holds more than 450,000 distinct CDR3 sequences; roughly a quarter are singletons and the top ten take approximately 3.7%. This sample was shared with a second study, whose subject was T cells of mothers and their children.

The sequencing sample was made of blood. The source is a boy aged 2 to 10 in good health. Both conserved end residues are part of each CDR3. The order of the fields is V gene, D gene, J gene, clone size, CDR3 DNA, CDR3 protein. The D gene is left open where the match is weak. Only part of the rows carry a size: once, few, many, or a class if the clone is expanded.

v_call: TRBV20-1; d_call: .; j_call: TRBJ2-3; clone_size: .; cdr3_nt: TGCAGTGCTAGACGGAAGGGCTACACAGATACGCAGTATTTT; cdr3_aa: CSARRKGYTDTQYF
v_call: TRBV20-1; d_call: .; j_call: TRBJ2-5; clone_size: .; cdr3_nt: TGCAGTGCTAGAGGGTTGCGGGCCGAGACCCAGTACTTC; cdr3_aa: CSARGLRAETQYF
v_call: TRBV14; d_call: .; j_call: TRBJ2-4; clone_size: .; cdr3_nt: TGTGCCAGCAGCCAAGATCGACGGGGGAACGACATTCAGTACTTC; cdr3_aa: CASSQDRRGNDIQYF
v_call: TRBV20-1; d_call: TRBD2; j_call: TRBJ2-2; clone_size: .; cdr3_nt: TGCAGTGCTCCGACTAGCGGGGGGAACACCGGGGAGCTGTTTTTT; cdr3_aa: CSAPTSGGNTGELFF
v_call: TRBV6-5; d_call: .; j_call: TRBJ1-1; clone_size: .; cdr3_nt: TGTGCCAGCAGTTCCCCGGGACACACTGAAGCTCTCTTT; cdr3_aa: CASSSPGHTEALF
v_call: TRBV6-1; d_call: TRBD1; j_call: TRBJ2-7; clone_size: many; cdr3_nt: TGTGCCAGCCGCCTCGAGGGACAGCCCGAGCAGTACTTC; cdr3_aa: CASRLEGQPEQYF
v_call: TRBV29-1; d_call: .; j_call: TRBJ1-4; clone_size: few; cdr3_nt: TGCAGCGCCCGGACGGCATCTAATGAAAAACTGTTTTTT; cdr3_aa: CSARTASNEKLFF
v_call: TRBV12-3/TRBV12-4; d_call: TRBD2; j_call: TRBJ2-6; clone_size: many; cdr3_nt: TGTGCCAGCAGTTTGGGGGAGGGGACTGGGGCCAACGTCCTGACTTTC; cdr3_aa: CASSLGEGTGANVLTF
v_call: TRBV15; d_call: TRBD2; j_call: TRBJ2-2; clone_size: .; cdr3_nt: TGTGCCACCAGCAAAATTGGACTAGCGGCCACCGGGGAGCTGTTTTTT; cdr3_aa: CATSKIGLAATGELFF
v_call: TRBV12-3/TRBV12-4; d_call: TRBD1; j_call: TRBJ1-3; clone_size: few; cdr3_nt: TGTGCCAGCATCCGACAGGGGTTCTTAAGAGGAAACACCATATATTTT; cdr3_aa: CASIRQGFLRGNTIYF
v_call: TRBV30; d_call: TRBD2; j_call: TRBJ2-3; clone_size: .; cdr3_nt: TGTGCCTGGAGTGTGAAGGCGGGAGGCCCAAGCACAGATACGCAGTATTTT; cdr3_aa: CAWSVKAGGPSTDTQYF
v_call: TRBV14; d_call: .; j_call: TRBJ2-5; clone_size: few; cdr3_nt: TGTGCCAGCAGCCAAGTGGGGGTGGAGCAGTACTTC; cdr3_aa: CASSQVGVEQYF
v_call: TRBV7-2; d_call: TRBD2; j_call: TRBJ2-7; clone_size: .; cdr3_nt: TGTGCCAGCAGCTTAGATCCAGCGGGAGCTTTCGAGCAGTACTTC; cdr3_aa: CASSLDPAGAFEQYF
v_call: TRBV29-1; d_call: .; j_call: TRBJ2-1; clone_size: .; cdr3_nt: TGCAGCTCCGAAACCTACAATGAGCAGTTCTTC; cdr3_aa: CSSETYNEQFF
v_call: TRBV20-1; d_call: .; j_call: TRBJ2-6; clone_size: .; cdr3_nt: TGCAGTGCCAGGAACAGGGCTGGGGCCAACGTCCTGACTTTC; cdr3_aa: CSARNRAGANVLTF
v_call: TRBV6-5; d_call: .; j_call: TRBJ2-7; clone_size: .; cdr3_nt: TGTGCCAGCAGTTACGAGGCGACAGTAGCCTACGAGCAGTACTTC; cdr3_aa: CASSYEATVAYEQYF
v_call: TRBV2; d_call: TRBD1; j_call: TRBJ2-7; clone_size: few; cdr3_nt: TGTGCCGTAGGGACAGTATCCTGCGAGCAGTACTTC; cdr3_aa: CAVGTVSCEQYF
v_call: TRBV6-5; d_call: TRBD1; j_call: TRBJ2-1; clone_size: .; cdr3_nt: TGTGCCAGCAGTTACCGGGACAGCATTTACAATGAGCAGTTCTTC; cdr3_aa: CASSYRDSIYNEQFF
v_call: TRBV7-2; d_call: .; j_call: TRBJ2-1; clone_size: .; cdr3_nt: TGTGCCAGCAGCTCGCGAAAGAAGATCAATGAGCAGTTCTTC; cdr3_aa: CASSSRKKINEQFF
v_call: TRBV7-2; d_call: .; j_call: TRBJ2-5; clone_size: .; cdr3_nt: TGTGCCAGCAGCTTAGACGTGTCCAACGTCGAGACCCAGTACTTC; cdr3_aa: CASSLDVSNVETQYF
v_call: TRBV7-9; d_call: TRBD1; j_call: TRBJ2-5; clone_size: few; cdr3_nt: TGTGCCAGCAGCGGAAGGACAGGCGATGGGACCCAGTACTTC; cdr3_aa: CASSGRTGDGTQYF
v_call: TRBV7-9; d_call: .; j_call: TRBJ1-2; clone_size: .; cdr3_nt: TGTGCCAGCAGCTTAAGACCCTATGGCTACACCTTC; cdr3_aa: CASSLRPYGYTF
v_call: TRBV5-1; d_call: .; j_call: TRBJ2-2; clone_size: few; cdr3_nt: TGCGCCAGCAGCTTCAACGGAGGGGAGAACACCGGGGAGCTGTTTTTT; cdr3_aa: CASSFNGGENTGELFF
v_call: TRBV7-8; d_call: TRBD1; j_call: TRBJ1-6; clone_size: .; cdr3_nt: TGTGCCAGCAGCTCAGGACAGGGGGCGAATTCACCCCTCCACTTT; cdr3_aa: CASSSGQGANSPLHF
v_call: TRBV6-1; d_call: .; j_call: TRBJ2-6; clone_size: .; cdr3_nt: TGTGCCAGCAGTGTGCGACGGCACTCTGGGGCCAACGTCCTGACTTTC; cdr3_aa: CASSVRRHSGANVLTF
v_call: TRBV10-2; d_call: .; j_call: TRBJ1-5; clone_size: few; cdr3_nt: TGCGCCAGCCGGAGAGGACAGAGTCAGCCCCAGCATTTT; cdr3_aa: CASRRGQSQPQHF
v_call: TRBV5-1; d_call: .; j_call: TRBJ2-5; clone_size: many; cdr3_nt: TGCGCCAGCAGCTTGGATGGTAGATGGGAGACCCAGTACTTC; cdr3_aa: CASSLDGRWETQYF
v_call: TRBV11-2; d_call: .; j_call: TRBJ2-7; clone_size: .; cdr3_nt: TGTGCCAGCAGCTTAGCTTCTCAAACCACCTCCTACGAGCAGTACTTC; cdr3_aa: CASSLASQTTSYEQYF
v_call: TRBV6-5; d_call: TRBD1; j_call: TRBJ2-7; clone_size: .; cdr3_nt: TGTGCCAGCAGTAGGGACAGCCCCTACGAGCAGTACTTC; cdr3_aa: CASSRDSPYEQYF
v_call: TRBV29-1; d_call: TRBD2; j_call: TRBJ2-1; clone_size: .; cdr3_nt: TGCAGCGTATTAAGCGGGGACCATAATGAGCAGTTCTTC; cdr3_aa: CSVLSGDHNEQFF